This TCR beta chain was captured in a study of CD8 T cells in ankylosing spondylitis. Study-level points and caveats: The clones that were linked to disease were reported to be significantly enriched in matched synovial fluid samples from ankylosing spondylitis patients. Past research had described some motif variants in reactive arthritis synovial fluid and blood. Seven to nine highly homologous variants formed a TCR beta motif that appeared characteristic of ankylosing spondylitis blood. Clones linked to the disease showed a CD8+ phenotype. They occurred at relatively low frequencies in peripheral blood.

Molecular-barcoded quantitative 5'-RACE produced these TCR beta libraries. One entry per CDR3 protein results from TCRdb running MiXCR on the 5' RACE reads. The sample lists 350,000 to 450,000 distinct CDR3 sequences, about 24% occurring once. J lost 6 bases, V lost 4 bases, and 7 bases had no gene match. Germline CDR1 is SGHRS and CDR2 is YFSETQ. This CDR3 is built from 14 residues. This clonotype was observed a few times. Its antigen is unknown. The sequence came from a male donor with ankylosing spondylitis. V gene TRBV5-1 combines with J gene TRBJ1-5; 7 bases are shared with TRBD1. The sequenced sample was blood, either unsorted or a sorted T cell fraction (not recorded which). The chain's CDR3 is CASSPDPGGQPQHF. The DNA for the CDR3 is TGCGCCAGCAGCCCCGACCCAGGGGGTCAGCCCCAGCATTTT.